The 20 T cell receptor beta chains listed next were all sequenced from one sample in a study of blood T cell repertoires in COVID-19. Profiled with immunoSEQ multiplex PCR; TCRdb holds only in-frame clones, not every one. The sample comprises some 180,000 clones, approximately 85% of which are singletons, and roughly 8% rests with the top ten. What was sequenced was peripheral blood. The source is a woman aged 55 to 70 with acute or convalescent COVID-19.

There are a few counts of this clone. J is TRBJ2-7 and V is TRBV5-4; a possible D gene is TRBD1 (5 bases). The germline gives CDR1 SGHNT, CDR2 YYREEE (reference sequence). V was pared by 0 bases and J by 4 bases, with 8 bases between. CDR3 length: 13 amino acids. This CDR3 reads CASSLAAGYEQYF. The DNA of the CDR3 is TGTGCCAGCAGCTTGGCCGCAGGGTACGAGCAGTACTTC.

The chain employs TRBV3-1 (or the pseudogene TRBV3-2) and TRBJ1-2; D remains ambiguous. Germline V gene data show CDR1 as LGHDT and CDR2 as YNNKEL (reference sequence). V was trimmed by 5 bases and J by 8 bases, leaving 18 bases between them. CDR3 length equals 14 residues. The CDR3 DNA sequence: TGTGCCAGCAGCTCAACCCCGGCCGCGGGGGGCTACACCTTC. Amino acid sequence: CASSSTPAAGGYTF.

The rearrangement uses TRBV5-4 and TRBJ1-6; weak D call: TRBD1 (6 bases). V shed 8 bases and J shed 10 bases, with 19 bases lying between them. The CDR3 consists of 14 residues. CDR1 SGHNT and CDR2 YYREEE come from the germline V gene (reference sequence). The CDR3 region is CASSRGEGSSPLHF. The DNA for the CDR3 is TGTGCCAGTTCCAGGGGCGAGGGAAGCTCACCCCTCCACTTT.

The rearrangement joins TRBV1 to TRBJ2-5; whether TRBD2, the table's D call, matches the DNA was not checked. TRBV1 is listed as a pseudogene. The CDR3 covers 14 residues. The CDR3 region is CTSNPGLPSETQYF. CDR3 DNA: TGCACCAGCAACCCGGGACTACCGTCAGAGACCCAGTACTTC.

The rearrangement links TRBV19 to TRBJ2-2, with D hard to call. V gave up 7 bases and J gave up 1 base, with 13 bases separating them. This CDR3 comprises 15 residues. Germline CDR1 and CDR2: LNHDA and SQIVND (reference sequence). As DNA, the CDR3 is TGTGCCAGTAAACGCCGACTGAAGAACACCGGGGAGCTGTTTTTT. Encoded protein: CASKRRLKNTGELFF.

The chain employs TRBV29-1 and TRBJ2-5, with 9 bases that match TRBD1. Germline CDR1 reads SQVTM; CDR2 reads ANQGSEA. V gave up 4 bases and J gave up 5 bases; unmatched junction bases: 5. This CDR3 comprises 13 residues. As DNA, the CDR3 is TGCAGCGTTGCATGGACAGGGGCGGAGACCCAGTACTTC. Protein product: CSVAWTGAETQYF.

The gene calls are TRBV15 and TRBJ1-6; possibly TRBD1 for D (6 bases). Germline assignment: CDR1 LNHNV and CDR2 YYDKDF (reference sequence). Trimming stripped 1 base from V and 6 bases from J, with 16 bases between. CDR3 length: 17 amino acids. In nucleotides, the CDR3 is TGTGCCACCAGCAGAGGGGGGGGCGCATCGTTTAATTCACCCCTCCACTTT. Protein product: CATSRGGGASFNSPLHF.

The chain has TRBV6-5 and TRBJ1-4, with D uncertain. The germline V and J ends were trimmed by 6 bases and 7 bases, with 15 bases remaining between them. The CDR3 consists of 14 residues. Per the germline V gene, CDR1 is MNHEY and CDR2 is SVGAGI. The CDR3 region is CASSPQRWSEKLFF. CDR3 DNA sequence: TGTGCCAGCAGCCCACAAAGGTGGAGTGAAAAACTGTTTTTT.

A word on this clone: At one boundary the junction diverges from the germline segment, which might be a read error. The V gene is TRBV2, the J gene TRBJ1-5, with TRBD1 identical over 7 bases. The CDR3 consists of 16 residues. CDR1 is SNHLY and CDR2 is FYNNEI in the germline V gene. As DNA, the CDR3 is TGTGCCAGCAGGGAAGTGGGACAGCTTAGCAATCAGCCCCAGCATTTT. It encodes CASREVGQLSNQPQHF.

The rearrangement joins TRBV3-1 (or the pseudogene TRBV3-2) to TRBJ1-2, with D hard to call. CDR1 is LGHDT and CDR2 is YNNKEL in the germline V gene (reference sequence). V dropped 4 bases and J dropped 6 bases, with 15 bases sitting between them. The CDR3 length is 14 residues. The CDR3: CASSPSEALNGYTF. In DNA form, the CDR3 reads TGTGCCAGCAGCCCATCAGAGGCCCTGAATGGCTACACCTTC.

The chain is built from TRBV3-1 (or the pseudogene TRBV3-2) and TRBJ1-2, with TRBD1 matching over 7 bases. The CDR3 is 12 residues long. Germline V gene data show CDR1 as LGHDT and CDR2 as YNNKEL (reference sequence). Germline trimming cut 4 bases from V and 8 bases from J; bases unmatched to any gene: 4. CDR3 DNA sequence: TGTGCCAGCAGCCCTGGGACAGCCGGCTACACCTTC. Its translation is CASSPGTAGYTF.

The chain employs TRBV29-1 and TRBJ2-1; 12 bases are shared with TRBD2. The CDR3 extends over 17 amino acids. V shed 7 bases, J shed 0 bases, and the junction held 10 bases outside the gene matches. Germline CDR1 is SQVTM and CDR2 is ANQGSEA. CDR3: CSALAGGLNSSYNEQFF. The CDR3 DNA reads TGCAGCGCTCTAGCGGGAGGGCTAAATAGCTCCTACAATGAGCAGTTCTTC.

V is TRBV19 and J is TRBJ1-2; perhaps TRBD1 as D (5 bases). CDR3 length equals 13 residues. CDR1 and CDR2 from the germline V gene are LNHDA and SQIVND (reference sequence). Trimming left V 7 bases short and J 4 bases short, with 13 bases between. The CDR3 loop reads CASTLGGSYGYTF. CDR3 sequence (DNA): TGTGCCAGTACCTTGGGGGGGAGCTATGGCTACACCTTC.

The chain carries TRBV27 and TRBJ2-2; TRBD1 might be the D (5 bases). Trimming took off 8 bases at V and 6 bases at J, with 7 bases between the two ends. Germline V gene sequence: CDR1 MNHEY, CDR2 SMNVEV (reference sequence). CDR3 length: 11 residues. The CDR3 DNA sequence: TGTGCCAGCCAGGGCTCCGGGGAGCTGTTTTTT. Protein sequence: CASQGSGELFF.

V gene TRBV3-1 (or the pseudogene TRBV3-2) combines with J gene TRBJ1-6, with D perhaps matching TRBD1 (6 bases). The CDR3 consists of 14 residues. Germline values: CDR1 LGHDT, CDR2 YNNKEL (reference sequence). V dropped 1 base and J dropped 7 bases, with 8 bases sitting between them. The CDR3 sequence: CASSQGQENSPLHF. CDR3 DNA: TGTGCCAGCAGCCAAGGACAGGAGAATTCACCCCTCCACTTT.

This chain connects TRBV2 to TRBJ2-2; D perhaps matches TRBD2 (5 bases). V was shortened by 4 bases and J by 5 bases, with 11 bases between the two germline ends. The germline V gene has CDR1 SNHLY and CDR2 FYNNEI. The CDR3 length is 14 residues. CDR3 sequence: CASSGGSRTGELFF. The DNA for the CDR3 is TGTGCCAGCAGTGGAGGGTCGAGAACCGGGGAGCTGTTTTTT.

J is TRBJ2-7 and V is TRBV21-1; the table's D call of TRBD2 was not tested on the DNA. TRBV21-1 is annotated as a pseudogene. This CDR3 spans 16 amino acids. In nucleotides, the CDR3 is TGTGCCAGCAGCAAAGAGAGAAAGCGGGAGTTTTACGAGCAGTACGTC. It codes for CASSKERKREFYEQYV.

The chain couples TRBV24-1 to TRBJ2-6; tentative D call: TRBD2 (5 bases). The V end was cut by 7 bases, the J end by 0 bases, with 15 bases between. This CDR3 region has 17 residues. Germline V gene data show CDR1 as KGHDR and CDR2 as SFDVKD. CDR3 DNA: TGTGCCACCAGCCCGGGATTCCCCCTCTCTGGGGCCAACGTCCTGACTTTC. Amino acids: CATSPGFPLSGANVLTF.

This clone was counted a few times. The rearrangement joins TRBV3-1 (or the pseudogene TRBV3-2) to TRBJ2-7; maybe TRBD2 (6 bases). This CDR3 spans 16 amino acids. V was pared by 3 bases and J by 2 bases, with 17 bases between. Germline CDR1 and CDR2: LGHDT and YNNKEL (reference sequence). DNA for the CDR3: TGTGCCAGCAGCCAGAAGATCTATAGCGGCGCCTACGAGCAGTACTTC. This gives the protein CASSQKIYSGAYEQYF.

This rearrangement joins TRBV4-1 to TRBJ2-5; 7 positions agree with TRBD2. The CDR3 covers 15 residues. CDR1 MGHRA and CDR2 YSYEKL come from the germline V gene. With 0 bases clipped from V and 9 bases from J, the junction kept 10 bases outside the gene matches. The CDR3 region has the DNA TGCGCCAGCAGCCAAGATCGTCTAGCGGTCGCGTCCCAGTACTTC. It encodes CASSQDRLAVASQYF.